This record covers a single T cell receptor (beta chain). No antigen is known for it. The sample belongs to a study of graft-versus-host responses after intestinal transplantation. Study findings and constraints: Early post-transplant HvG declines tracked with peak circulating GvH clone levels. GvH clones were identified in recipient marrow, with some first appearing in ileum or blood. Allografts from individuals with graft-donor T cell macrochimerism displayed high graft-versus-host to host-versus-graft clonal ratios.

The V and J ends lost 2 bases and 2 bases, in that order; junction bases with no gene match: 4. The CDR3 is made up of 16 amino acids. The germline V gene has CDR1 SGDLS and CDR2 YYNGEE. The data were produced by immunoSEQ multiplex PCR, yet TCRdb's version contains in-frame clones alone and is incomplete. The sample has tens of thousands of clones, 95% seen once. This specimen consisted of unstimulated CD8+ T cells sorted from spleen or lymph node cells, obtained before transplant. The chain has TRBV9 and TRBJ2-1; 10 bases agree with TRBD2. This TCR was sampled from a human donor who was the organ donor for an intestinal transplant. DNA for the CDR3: TGTGCCAGCAGCGTCCCTAGCGGGGGTCCCTACAATGAGCAGTTCTTC. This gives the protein CASSVPSGGPYNEQFF.